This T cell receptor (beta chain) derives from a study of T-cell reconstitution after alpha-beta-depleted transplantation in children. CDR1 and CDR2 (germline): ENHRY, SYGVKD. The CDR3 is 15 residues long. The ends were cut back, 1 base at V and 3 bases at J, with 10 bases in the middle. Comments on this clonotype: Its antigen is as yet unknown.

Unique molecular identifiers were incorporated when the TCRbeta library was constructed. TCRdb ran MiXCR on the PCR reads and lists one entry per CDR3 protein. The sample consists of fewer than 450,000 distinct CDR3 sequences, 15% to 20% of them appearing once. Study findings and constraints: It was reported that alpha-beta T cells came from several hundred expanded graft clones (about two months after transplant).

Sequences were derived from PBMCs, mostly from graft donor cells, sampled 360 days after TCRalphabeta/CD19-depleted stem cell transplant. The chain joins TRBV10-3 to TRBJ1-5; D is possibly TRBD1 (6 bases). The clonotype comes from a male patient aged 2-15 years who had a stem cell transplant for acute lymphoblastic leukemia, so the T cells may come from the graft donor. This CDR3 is CAISEYRDYNQPQHF. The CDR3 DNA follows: TGTGCCATCAGTGAGTACAGGGATTACAATCAGCCCCAGCATTTT.